Listed below are T cell receptor beta chains from one sample, sequenced in a study of blood T cell repertoires in COVID-19. The repertoire was sequenced with immunoSEQ multiplex PCR; TCRdb's copy has only in-frame clones and lacks some. The sample lists almost 100,000 clones; more than 75% were seen once. Sequencing was done on a sample of peripheral blood. Receptor source: a man between 50 and 59 years old with acute or convalescent COVID-19. Each CDR3 is given with its conserved first and last residue. D genes are given only for firm matches. A clone size is listed for some rows: how often the clone was seen (once, few, many), or a class if it is expanded.

V gene,J gene,clone size,D gene,CDR3 DNA,CDR3 protein
TRBV10-3,TRBJ1-5,-,TRBD1,TGTGCCATCAGGACAGGGCGCAATCAGCCCCAGCATTTT,CAIRTGRNQPQHF
TRBV27,TRBJ2-1,-,TRBD2,TGTGCCAGCAGTTTAACAGCCGGGACTAGCGGGAACAATGAGCAGTTCTTC,CASSLTAGTSGNNEQFF
TRBV7-9,TRBJ2-7,-,TRBD1,TGTGCCAGCAGCTTAGGGACAGGGGGAGAGCAGTACTTC,CASSLGTGGEQYF
TRBV5-1,TRBJ1-1,-,TRBD1,TGCGCCAGCAGCTTGACAGGGGGCGAAGGCACTGAAGCTTTCTTT,CASSLTGGEGTEAFF
TRBV21-1,TRBJ2-1,-,-,TGTGCCATTACCCCCACACAGCCCAGCTCCTACAATGAGCAGTTCTTC,CAITPTQPSSYNEQFF
TRBV7-9,TRBJ1-2,-,-,TGTGCCAGCAGCTTAAGTGAGGGCTACACCTTC,CASSLSEGYTF
TRBV6-5,TRBJ2-1,-,-,TGTGCCAGCAGTTTTGAGGGGGTAGGCAATGAGCAGTTCTTC,CASSFEGVGNEQFF
TRBV12-3/TRBV12-4,TRBJ2-7,-,-,TGTGCCAGCAGTTTTCAGGACTACGAGCAGTACTTC,CASSFQDYEQYF
TRBV4-1,TRBJ2-5,-,TRBD1,TGCGCCAGCAGCCTCAGGGGGCAGGAAGAGACCCAGTACTTC,CASSLRGQEETQYF
TRBV7-9,TRBJ1-2,few,TRBD1,TGTGCCAGCAGCCGGGGACAGAACTATGGCTACACCTTC,CASSRGQNYGYTF
TRBV9,TRBJ2-1,-,-,TGTGCCAGCAGCGTAATGAGCTCCTACAATGAGCAGTTCTTC,CASSVMSSYNEQFF
TRBV13,TRBJ1-4,-,-,TGTGCCAGCAGTTCAGCCCGCGGGGCTAATGAAAAACTGTTTTTT,CASSSARGANEKLFF
TRBV10-3,TRBJ2-7,-,-,TGTGCCATCAGTGAGTCACAGGAGCAGTACTTC,CAISESQEQYF
TRBV6-6,TRBJ1-5,once,-,TGTGCCAGCAGAGCCGACAGAAATCAGCCCCAGCATTTT,CASRADRNQPQHF
TRBV2,TRBJ1-2,-,TRBD1,TGTGCCAGCGGAGGACAGGGGCGAAACTATGGCTACACCTTC,CASGGQGRNYGYTF
TRBV5-4,TRBJ2-7,-,-,TGTGCCAGCAGCTTGGCCGGTTTCTACGAGCAGTACTTC,CASSLAGFYEQYF
TRBV24-1,TRBJ2-2,-,-,TGTGCCACCAGTCCTCCGCGGGGCTTGCCCGGGGAGCTGTTTTTT,CATSPPRGLPGELFF
TRBV10-3,TRBJ1-5,once,TRBD1,TGTGCCATCAGTGAGCCGGGACAGGGCAATCAGCCCCAGCATTTT,CAISEPGQGNQPQHF
TRBV5-1,TRBJ2-1,-,TRBD1,TGCGCCAGCAGAACCGGGACAGGCTACTACAATGAGCAGTTCTTC,CASRTGTGYYNEQFF
TRBV3-1/TRBV3-2,TRBJ2-6,-,-,TGTGCCAGCAGCCCCCCAGGGACTGGGGCCAACGTCCTGACTTTC,CASSPPGTGANVLTF
TRBV9,TRBJ2-3,once,-,TGTGCCAGCAGCGGGACCACCGGGACTGGTCCCACAGATACGCAGTATTTT,CASSGTTGTGPTDTQYF
TRBV5-1,TRBJ1-2,-,TRBD1,TGCGCCAGCAGCTTTACGGGACAGGGATATGATGGCTACACCTTC,CASSFTGQGYDGYTF
TRBV19,TRBJ1-5,-,TRBD1,TGTGCCAGTAGTACAATCGACAGGGGTAGCAATCAGCCCCAGCATTTT,CASSTIDRGSNQPQHF
TRBV6-5,TRBJ1-5,-,-,TGTGCCAGCAGACTTGAAGCGGGTCAGCCCCAGCATTTT,CASRLEAGQPQHF
TRBV4-2,TRBJ2-3,once,-,TGTGCCAGCAGCCAAGCGTTCGTCGCTAGCGACCCCACAGATACGCAGTATTTT,CASSQAFVASDPTDTQYF
TRBV25-1,TRBJ2-5,-,-,TGTGCCAGCAGTGAAGAAGGCAGGGGAAGGGAGTACTTC,CASSEEGRGREYF
TRBV19,TRBJ1-5,-,TRBD1,TGTGCCAGTATGGGACAGATCAATCAGCCCCAGCATTTT,CASMGQINQPQHF
TRBV19,TRBJ1-5,-,-,TGTGCCAGTAGGGAGGCGGCGGAATTCAATCAGCCCCAGCATTTT,CASREAAEFNQPQHF
TRBV6-5,TRBJ1-6,few,-,TGTGCCAGCCGTCCGCGGGGGGTAGGCTCACCCCTCCACTTT,CASRPRGVGSPLHF
TRBV18,TRBJ1-1,-,TRBD1,TGTGCCAGCTCACCACCGACAGGGGGACGGACTGAAGCTTTCTTT,CASSPPTGGRTEAFF
TRBV11-2,TRBJ1-6,few,TRBD1,TGTGCCAGCAGCTTAGAGGGGACAGGGGGTTCACCCCTCCACTTT,CASSLEGTGGSPLHF
TRBV7-9,TRBJ2-7,-,-,TGTGCCAGCAGCCCCATCTACGAGCAGTACTTC,CASSPIYEQYF
TRBV20-1,TRBJ2-5,-,TRBD2,TGCAGTGCTAGTGTTAGCGGGAGGAGGGAAGAGACCCAGTACTTC,CSASVSGRREETQYF
TRBV5-1,TRBJ2-3,once,TRBD2,TGCGCCAGCAGCTTGGTGGCGGGAGCGACAGATACGCAGTATTTT,CASSLVAGATDTQYF
TRBV10-1,TRBJ1-1,-,TRBD1,TGCGCCAGCAGGACAGGGAGATACACTGAAGCTTTCTTT,CASRTGRYTEAFF
TRBV9,TRBJ2-5,-,TRBD1,TGTGCCAGCAGTACGGGACAGGGGAACGAGACCCAGTACTTC,CASSTGQGNETQYF
TRBV5-8,TRBJ1-5,-,-,TGTGCCAGCAGCTTGGGGACAGCCAAGGGGCAGCCCCAGCATTTT,CASSLGTAKGQPQHF
TRBV15,TRBJ2-7,-,-,TGTGCCACCAGCAAGGGGGAGATGGTCGGGGAGCAGTACTTC,CATSKGEMVGEQYF
TRBV25-1,TRBJ1-3,-,-,TGTGCCAGCAGTGAGCACAGGATCTCTGGAAACACCATATATTTT,CASSEHRISGNTIYF
TRBV14,TRBJ2-3,-,TRBD1,TGTGCCAGCAGCGAAGACAGGGTTAGAGGCACAGATACGCAGTATTTT,CASSEDRVRGTDTQYF